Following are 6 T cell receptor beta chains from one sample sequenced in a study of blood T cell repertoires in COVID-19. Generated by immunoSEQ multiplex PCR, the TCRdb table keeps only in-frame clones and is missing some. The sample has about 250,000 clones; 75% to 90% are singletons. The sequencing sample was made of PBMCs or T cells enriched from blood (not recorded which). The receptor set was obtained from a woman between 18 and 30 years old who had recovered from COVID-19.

The CDR3 sequence: CASRGDRAGANVLTF. The CDR3 DNA follows: TGTGCCAGCAGGGGGGACAGGGCTGGGGCCAACGTCCTGACTTTC. J is TRBJ2-6 and V is TRBV7-9, with TRBD1 matching 9 bases. The CDR3 extends over 15 amino acids. Germline V lookup: CDR1 SEHNR, CDR2 FQNEAQ (reference sequence). V shed 6 bases, J shed 2 bases, and the junction held 2 bases outside the gene matches.

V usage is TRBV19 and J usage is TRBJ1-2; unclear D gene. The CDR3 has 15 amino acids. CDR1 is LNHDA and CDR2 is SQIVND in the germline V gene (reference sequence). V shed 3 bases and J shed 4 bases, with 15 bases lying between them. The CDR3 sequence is CASSIPGHGIYGYTF. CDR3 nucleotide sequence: TGTGCCAGTAGTATTCCTGGTCACGGTATCTATGGCTACACCTTC.

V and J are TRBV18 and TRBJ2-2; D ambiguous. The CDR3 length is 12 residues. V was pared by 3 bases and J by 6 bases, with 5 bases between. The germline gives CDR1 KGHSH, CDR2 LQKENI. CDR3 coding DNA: TGTGCCAGCTCACCCGGGTCCGGGGAGCTGTTTTTT. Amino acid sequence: CASSPGSGELFF.

The CDR3 DNA sequence: TGTGCCAGCTCACCAACAGGAGGGGAATACACCATATATTTT. Protein sequence: CASSPTGGEYTIYF. The rearrangement links TRBV18 to TRBJ1-3, with D maybe TRBD1 (5 bases). The CDR3 loop spans 14 amino acids. V was trimmed by 2 bases and J by 8 bases, leaving 13 bases between them. CDR1 is KGHSH and CDR2 is LQKENI in the germline V gene.

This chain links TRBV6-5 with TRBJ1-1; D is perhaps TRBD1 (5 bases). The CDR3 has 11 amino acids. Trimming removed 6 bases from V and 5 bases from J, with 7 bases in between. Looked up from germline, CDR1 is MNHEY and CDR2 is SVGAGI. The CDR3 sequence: CASRRQTEAFF. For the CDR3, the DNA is TGTGCCAGCAGGAGACAGACTGAAGCTTTCTTT.

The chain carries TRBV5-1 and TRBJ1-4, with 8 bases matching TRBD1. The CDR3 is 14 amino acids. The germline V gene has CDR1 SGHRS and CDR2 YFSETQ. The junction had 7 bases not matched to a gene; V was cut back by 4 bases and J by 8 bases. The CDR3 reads CASSPGQGAEKLFF. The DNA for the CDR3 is TGCGCCAGCAGCCCCGGACAGGGAGCGGAAAAACTGTTTTTT. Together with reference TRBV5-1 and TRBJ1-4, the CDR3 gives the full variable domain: KAGVTQTPRYLIKTRGQQVTLSCSPISGHRSVSWYQQTPGQGLQFLFEYFSETQRNKGNFPGRFSGRQFSNSRSEMNVSTLELGDSALYLCASSPGQGAEKLFFGSGTQLSVL.